These 16 T cell receptor beta chains originate from one sample sequenced in a study of shared clonotypes between healthy human individuals. Some clones are missing from TCRdb's copy, which holds only in-frame ones; the method was immunoSEQ multiplex PCR. The sample carries 2 million to 3 million clones, more than 85% recorded once. The material sequenced was naive CD4+ T cells from PBMCs. The subset here: CD45RA+ positively selected. These receptors were collected from a man aged 18 to 30 in good health. Some clones in this sample may be carry-over from other donors' samples.

This clone was counted a few times. The chain carries TRBV18 and TRBJ2-2; D is undetermined. The CDR3 consists of 13 residues. The V gene's germline CDR1 is KGHSH and CDR2 LQKENI. The V gene lost 6 bases and the J gene lost 8 bases, with 13 bases spanning the gap. CDR3 region: CASSQPGQGELFF. CDR3 sequence (DNA): TGTGCCAGCTCCCAACCCGGCCAAGGGGAGCTGTTTTTT.

The V and J genes are TRBV25-1 and TRBJ2-1; a possible D gene is TRBD2 (6 bases). In germline, CDR1 is MGHDK, CDR2 SYGVNS. The V end was cut by 7 bases, the J end by 7 bases, with 20 bases between. This CDR3 is 15 amino acids long. CDR3 DNA: TGTGCCAGCACCGGATATGGTGGAGGGTTTAATGAGCAGTTCTTC. Amino acids: CASTGYGGGFNEQFF.

The chain is built from TRBV28 and TRBJ2-3; D is uncertain. This CDR3 is built from 13 residues. Germline V gene lookup returns CDR1 MDHEN and CDR2 SYDVKM. Trimming took 8 bases from V and 4 from J, leaving 13 bases between them. The CDR3, as DNA: TGTGCCAGCTTATCTGGCGGCCCAGATACGCAGTATTTT. Its translation: CASLSGGPDTQYF.

The CDR3 here is CASSLRGLDGYTF. In DNA, the CDR3 is TGTGCCAGCAGCTTAAGGGGGTTGGATGGCTACACCTTC. V is TRBV7-9 and J is TRBJ1-2; tentative D call: TRBD1 (6 bases). The CDR3 has 13 amino acids. V lost 2 bases to trimming and J lost 6 bases, with 10 bases between them. The germline CDR1 and CDR2 sequences are SEHNR and FQNEAQ (reference sequence).

The chain recombines TRBV7-8 with TRBJ1-5, with 9 bases aligning to TRBD1. The CDR3 contains 19 residues. The V segment lost 0 bases and the J segment 0 bases; nucleotides outside the gene matches: 9. Germline assignment: CDR1 SGHVS and CDR2 FQNEAQ. The CDR3 spells CASSLAYRGPKYSNQPQHF. The CDR3, as DNA: TGTGCCAGCAGCTTAGCGTACAGGGGGCCCAAATATAGCAATCAGCCCCAGCATTTT.

This clone was seen once. The chain joins TRBV18 to TRBJ2-7, with a possible D match to TRBD2 (6 bases). Trimming cost V 8 bases and J 6 bases, with 20 bases left between them. Germline loops: CDR1 KGHSH, CDR2 LQKENI. The CDR3 is made up of 14 amino acids. For the CDR3, the DNA is TGTGCCAGCCAGGCATCGGAGGGGAAGGGCGAGCAGTACTTC. This sequence encodes CASQASEGKGEQYF.

This clone was recorded once. This chain joins TRBV6-1 and TRBJ2-5, with 9 positions matching TRBD1. The length of the CDR3 is 14 residues. Germline V lookup: CDR1 MNHNS, CDR2 SASEGT. The J segment lost 3 bases and the V segment lost 6 bases, leaving 5 bases of the junction unmatched. Here the CDR3 reads CASSGGTGKETQYF. As DNA, the CDR3 is TGTGCCAGCAGCGGCGGGACAGGGAAAGAGACCCAGTACTTC.

CDR3: CASSRVGSPGELFF. The CDR3 DNA reads TGCGCCAGCAGTAGGGTCGGGAGCCCCGGGGAGCTGTTTTTT. This chain uses TRBV4-1 with TRBJ2-2, with D perhaps TRBD2 (6 bases). V gave up 6 bases and J gave up 6 bases, with 14 bases separating them. This CDR3 has 14 amino acids. CDR1 and CDR2 (germline): MGHRA, YSYEKL.

The rearrangement links TRBV27 to TRBJ1-1; 8 nucleotides match TRBD1. The germline gives CDR1 MNHEY, CDR2 SMNVEV (reference sequence). CDR3 size: 17 residues. V lost 0 bases to trimming and J lost 1 base; unmatched junction nucleotides: 7. CDR3 coding DNA: TGTGCCAGCAGTTTATCCAGGGGGCTGTCTTGGAACACTGAAGCTTTCTTT. It codes for CASSLSRGLSWNTEAFF.

This rearrangement joins TRBV4-1 to TRBJ2-1; D gene unclear. The length of the CDR3 is 15 residues. From germline, CDR1 is MGHRA and CDR2 YSYEKL. V gave up 2 bases and J gave up 4 bases, with 12 bases separating them. The CDR3 sequence is CASSQSGMNYNEQFF. DNA for the CDR3: TGCGCCAGCAGCCAATCGGGTATGAATTACAATGAGCAGTTCTTC.

The V call is TRBV5-6, the J call TRBJ2-1, with 7 nucleotides matching TRBD1. V dropped 4 bases and J dropped 0; count of bases not matched to a gene: 13. Germline V CDR1 and CDR2: SGHDT, YYEEEE. The CDR3 extends over 18 amino acids. CDR3 sequence reads: CASSPSGTALRSYNEQFF. CDR3 DNA sequence: TGTGCCAGCAGCCCGTCCGGGACAGCATTGCGCTCCTACAATGAGCAGTTCTTC.

The chain uses TRBV5-1 and TRBJ1-1, with D tentatively TRBD1 (5 bases). This CDR3 region has 14 residues. From germline, CDR1 is SGHRS and CDR2 YFSETQ. V lost 5 bases to trimming and J lost 1 base, with 12 bases between them. This CDR3 reads CASRLVGQNTEAFF. The DNA for the CDR3 is TGCGCCAGCAGACTTGTGGGGCAGAACACTGAAGCTTTCTTT.

This chain connects TRBV27 to TRBJ2-7; 10 bases agree with TRBD2. J lost 3 bases, V lost 6 bases, and 8 bases had no gene match. This CDR3 region has 15 residues. Germline CDR1 and CDR2: MNHEY and SMNVEV (reference sequence). The CDR3 region is CASRKKREGLYEQYF. The CDR3 DNA is TGTGCCAGCAGAAAAAAGCGGGAGGGCCTCTACGAGCAGTACTTC.

This clone was seen more than once but under ten times. The chain carries TRBV5-1 and TRBJ2-7; no firm D call. V gave up 2 bases and J gave up 6 bases, with 6 bases separating them. CDR3 length: 11 amino acids. Per germline, CDR1 SGHRS and CDR2 YFSETQ. CDR3 coding DNA: TGCGCCAGCAGCTTTTCAGGCGAGCAGTACTTC. Amino acids: CASSFSGEQYF.

This chain links TRBV18 with TRBJ2-7; the match to TRBD2 covers 10 bases. The CDR3 sequence is 15 residues long. V dropped 3 bases and J dropped 2; count of bases not matched to a gene: 4. Per germline, CDR1 KGHSH and CDR2 LQKENI. For the CDR3, the DNA is TGTGCCAGCTCACCGGGACTAGCGAATACCTACGAGCAGTACTTC. Amino acids: CASSPGLANTYEQYF.

The rearrangement uses TRBV28 and TRBJ1-2; a possible D gene is TRBD1 (5 bases). Between the trimmed V and J ends, which lost 7 bases and 4 bases, there was a span of 19 bases. Germline V gene data show CDR1 as MDHEN and CDR2 as SYDVKM. There are 15 residues in the CDR3. CDR3: CASKAAGEARYGYTF. The DNA of the CDR3 is TGTGCCAGCAAAGCGGCGGGGGAGGCGCGCTATGGCTACACCTTC.